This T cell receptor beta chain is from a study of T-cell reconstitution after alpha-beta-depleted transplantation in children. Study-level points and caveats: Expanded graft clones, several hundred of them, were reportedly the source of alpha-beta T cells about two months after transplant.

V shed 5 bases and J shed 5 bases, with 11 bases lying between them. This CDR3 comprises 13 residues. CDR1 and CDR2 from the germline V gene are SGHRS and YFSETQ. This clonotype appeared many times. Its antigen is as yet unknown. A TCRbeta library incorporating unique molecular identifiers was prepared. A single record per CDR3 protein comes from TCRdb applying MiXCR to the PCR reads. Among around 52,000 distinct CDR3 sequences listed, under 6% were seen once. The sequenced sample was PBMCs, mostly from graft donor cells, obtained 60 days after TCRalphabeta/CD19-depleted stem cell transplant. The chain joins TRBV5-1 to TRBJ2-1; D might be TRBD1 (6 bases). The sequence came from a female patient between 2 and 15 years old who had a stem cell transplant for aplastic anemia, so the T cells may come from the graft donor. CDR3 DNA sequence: TGCGCCAGCAGGAACAGGGCGGACAATGAGCAGTTCTTC. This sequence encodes CASRNRADNEQFF.